This T cell receptor beta chain is from a study of graft-versus-host responses after intestinal transplantation. Study-level information: Transplant types were multivisceral, liver-intestinal, or isolated intestinal. All recipients were given anti-thymocyte globulin induction, and tacrolimus and steroids were then administered for about three years. Regarding the study as a whole: Allografts carried high graft-versus-host to host-versus-graft clonal ratios in patients having graft-donor T cell macrochimerism. Early declines in HvG clones that occurred post-transplant were associated with peak circulating GvH clone levels.

In regard to this clone: The antigen is not known.

Per germline, CDR1 SGDLS and CDR2 YYNGEE. V lost 2 bases to trimming and J lost 5 bases; unmatched junction nucleotides: 4. This CDR3 has 14 residues. Only in-frame clones appear in the TCRdb table, and some are missing; sequencing was by immunoSEQ multiplex PCR. The table records 15,000 to 20,000 clones, approximately 80% of them present only once. The sequencing used PBMCs, collected 14 days after transplant. The genes are TRBV9 and TRBJ2-4; 7 positions match TRBD1. This clonotype originated in a human patient who received an intestinal transplant, so some T cells may come from the graft donor. CDR3 sequence (DNA): TGTGCCAGCAGCGTTGGACAGGCGCAAAACATTCAGTACTTC. This translates into CASSVGQAQNIQYF.